This TCR beta chain stems from a study of metastatic and nonmetastatic thyroid tumors. The CDR3 totals 16 residues. Germline V CDR1 and CDR2: MNHEY, SMNVEV (reference sequence). Prior to thyroid surgery, none of the patients had received any treatment. About this clone: A junction end diverges from the germline sequence, so it may reflect a read error. The sample contains more than one DNA sequence encoding this CDR3.

TCRdb re-analyzed the PCR reads using MiXCR. Among some 40,000 clones listed, 16% were seen once. The specimen sequenced was blood. The TCR comes from a female donor with papillary thyroid cancer or a benign thyroid nodule (not recorded which). Some clones in this sample may be carry-over from other donors' samples. This sequence joins TRBV27 and TRBJ1-5; TRBD1 is a possible D gene (5 bases). CDR3 sequence: CASSSRSGSNNQPQHF. The DNA for the CDR3 is TGTGCCAGTAGTTCCCGATCAGGGTCTAACAATCAGCCCCAGCATTTT.